The 15 T cell receptor beta chains below all came from one sample that was sequenced in a study of T-cell memory formation after mild COVID-19. A single record per CDR3 protein comes from TCRdb applying MiXCR to the 5' RACE reads. The data contain about 110,000 distinct CDR3 sequences, roughly an eighth of them seen just once; the ten biggest clones take up about 39%. Sequencing was carried out using PBMCs or a T cell subset sorted from them (not recorded which). Receptors were obtained from a man between 18 and 29 years old who had mild COVID-19 (a few samples of this study predate the infection). Cell type and time point are not known.

J is TRBJ2-1 and V is TRBV2; TRBD2 agrees at 9 bases. CDR3 length equals 12 residues. V lost 9 bases and J lost 5; bases outside the gene matches: 2. CDR1 and CDR2 (germline): SNHLY, FYNNEI. The CDR3 is CASPSGDNEQFF. CDR3 coding DNA: TGTGCCAGTCCTAGCGGGGACAATGAGCAGTTCTTC.

This clonotype was counted ten times or more. V gene TRBV2 combines with J gene TRBJ2-2; no clear D. Germline assignment: CDR1 SNHLY and CDR2 FYNNEI. Trimming pared 1 base from V and 1 base from J, leaving 4 bases between. This CDR3 has 14 residues. CDR3 sequence: CASSEGKNTGELFF. In DNA form, the CDR3 reads TGTGCCAGCAGTGAAGGCAAGAACACCGGGGAGCTGTTTTTT.

J is TRBJ2-5 and V is TRBV20-1; 7 bases line up with TRBD2. With 5 bases clipped from V and 5 bases from J, the junction kept 8 bases outside the gene matches. CDR1 is DFQATT, CDR2 SNEGSKA, per germline (reference sequence). This CDR3 spans 13 amino acids. CDR3 amino acids: CSAPTGGSETQYF. Written as DNA, the CDR3 is TGCAGTGCTCCGACCGGGGGGAGCGAGACCCAGTACTTC.

This clonotype was detected only a few times. This chain uses TRBV29-1 with TRBJ2-3; unclear D gene. V shed 4 bases and J shed 2 bases, with 7 bases lying between them. The CDR3 is 12 amino acids. The germline V gene has CDR1 SQVTM and CDR2 ANQGSEA. The CDR3 here is CSVVEFTDTQYF. In DNA, the CDR3 is TGCAGCGTTGTAGAGTTCACAGATACGCAGTATTTT.

This clonotype was detected a few times. The V gene is TRBV7-9, the J gene TRBJ1-3; the match to TRBD1 covers 10 bases. Germline CDR1 is SEHNR and CDR2 is FQNEAQ (reference sequence). V lost 0 bases and J lost 13; bases outside the gene matches: 6. CDR3 length: 14 residues. This CDR3 is CASSLAGQGPPIYF. CDR3 nucleotide sequence: TGTGCCAGCAGCTTAGCGGGACAGGGGCCGCCGATATATTTT.

This chain's CDR3 is CASSPGGRKQYF. In nucleotides, the CDR3 is TGTGCCAGCAGCCCAGGGGGAAGGAAGCAGTACTTC. V gene TRBV12-3 or TRBV12-4 combines with J gene TRBJ2-7, with 7 bases aligning to TRBD1. The CDR3 consists of 12 residues. Trimming removed 6 bases from V and 8 bases from J; junction bases left unmatched: 7.

This clonotype was counted many times. The chain combines TRBV6-2 or TRBV6-3 with TRBJ1-5; D may be TRBD1 (5 bases). This CDR3 contains 15 residues. Trimming took off 6 bases at V and 7 bases at J, with 19 bases between the two ends. The V gene's germline CDR1 is MNHEY and CDR2 SVGEGT. CDR3 in DNA: TGTGCCAGCAGCCACGGGGACTCTTCGGGGCAGCCCCAGCATTTT. Its translation: CASSHGDSSGQPQHF.

This clonotype was recorded once. J is TRBJ1-6 and V is TRBV30, with D perhaps matching TRBD1 (6 bases). Germline V lookup: CDR1 GTSNPN, CDR2 SVGIG (reference sequence). Deletions cut 4 bases from V and 8 bases from J, with 12 bases between. This CDR3 has 13 residues. DNA of the CDR3: TGTGCCTGGAACCGGGAGGGGGATTCACCCCTCCACTTT. Translation gives CAWNREGDSPLHF.

The chain has TRBV7-6 and TRBJ2-2; D perhaps matches TRBD1 (7 bases). V was trimmed by 1 base and J by 0 bases, leaving 24 bases between them. The germline V gene has CDR1 SGHVS and CDR2 FNYEAQ. The CDR3 contains 21 residues. CDR3 nucleotide sequence: TGTGCCAGCAGCTTAGGCCCTCGTCCCCAGGGGGGATTCGCGAACACCGGGGAGCTGTTTTTT. Protein product: CASSLGPRPQGGFANTGELFF.

This clonotype was observed a few times. This chain uses TRBV11-2 with TRBJ2-1; the match to TRBD2 covers 10 bases. The CDR3 is 18 residues long. Germline CDR1 reads SGHAT; CDR2 reads FQNNGV. J lost 4 bases, V lost 0 bases, and 9 bases had no gene match. The CDR3 region has the DNA TGTGCCAGCAGCTTAGAAGATCTAGCGGGGGCCTCTTACAATGAGCAGTTCTTC. It specifies CASSLEDLAGASYNEQFF.

This clonotype was detected ten times or more. J is TRBJ1-1 and V is TRBV12-3 or TRBV12-4; the D is unclear. Trimming pared 3 bases from V and 5 bases from J, leaving 4 bases between. There are 11 residues in the CDR3. This chain's CDR3 is CASSFGTEAFF. Written as DNA, the CDR3 is TGTGCCAGCAGTTTCGGGACTGAAGCTTTCTTT.

This clonotype was recorded at least ten times. This chain uses TRBV5-1 with TRBJ2-1, with 10 bases aligning to TRBD1. The V gene end was trimmed by 6 bases and the J gene end by 7 bases; junction bases not matched to a gene: 7. The germline gives CDR1 SGHRS, CDR2 YFSETQ. This CDR3 spans 14 amino acids. CDR3 nucleotides: TGCGCCAGCATCGAGGGACAGGGGCAGAATGAGCAGTTCTTC. Residues: CASIEGQGQNEQFF.

This clonotype has only a few counts. V is TRBV4-2 and J is TRBJ1-3; D gene ambiguous. This CDR3 has 14 amino acids. Germline CDR1 reads LGHNA; CDR2 reads YNFKEQ. Trimming removed 3 bases at V and 4 bases at J, with 10 bases between. This CDR3 is CASSQGLQGNTIYF. CDR3 nucleotide sequence: TGTGCCAGCAGCCAGGGTCTTCAGGGAAACACCATATATTTT.

This clonotype was observed at least ten times. This chain links TRBV25-1 with TRBJ2-2, with D unclear. Trimming cost V 7 bases and J 0 bases, with 3 bases left between them. CDR3 size: 12 residues. Per germline, CDR1 MGHDK and CDR2 SYGVNS. The DNA of the CDR3 is TGTGCCAGCATAACGAACACCGGGGAGCTGTTTTTT. It specifies CASITNTGELFF.

The chain links TRBV6-2 or TRBV6-3 to TRBJ2-7; possible D gene TRBD1, 5 bases. Germline V gene data show CDR1 as MNHEY and CDR2 as SVGEGT. This CDR3 region has 14 residues. The germline V and J ends were trimmed by 0 bases and 2 bases, with 8 bases remaining between them. DNA of the CDR3: TGTGCCAGCAGTTACTCGGACACTACCTACGAGCAGTACGTC. This gives the protein CASSYSDTTYEQYV.